This passage covers 11 T cell receptor beta chains from one sample sequenced in a study of human T cells and chemical hapten exposure. Noted time point: patch test 1, 2 weeks after DPC sensitization. Treatment reported: therapeutic diphenylcyclopropenone sensitization with weekly scalp DPC. TCRdb reanalysed the RACE reads using MiXCR and keeps one entry per CDR3 protein. The repertoire holds around 380,000 distinct CDR3 sequences, approximately 4.4% seen once, with over 2% in the top ten. The sample here was whole blood, taken in connection with sensitization to the hapten diphenylcyclopropenone (DPC). These receptor sequences come from a woman in her 50s with alopecia areata. Some clones in this sample may be carry-over from other donors' samples.

This clonotype was counted a few times. The gene calls are TRBV6-5 and TRBJ2-1, with TRBD2 matching over 15 bases. The CDR3 length is 16 residues. Germline V gives CDR1 MNHEY, CDR2 SVGAGI. The V gene end was trimmed by 6 bases and the J gene end by 10 bases; junction bases not matched to a gene: 10. CDR3 bases: TGTGCCAGCAGCCCCAGGACTAGCGGGGGGGCCCGGGAGCAGTTCTTC. Protein sequence: CASSPRTSGGAREQFF.

This chain links TRBV29-1 with TRBJ2-7, with D perhaps TRBD2 (5 bases). The CDR3 sequence is 11 residues long. Trimming took 4 bases from V and 8 from J, leaving 12 bases between them. In germline, CDR1 is SQVTM, CDR2 ANQGSEA. The CDR3 is CSVVTEVKQYF. CDR3 bases: TGCAGCGTTGTGACGGAGGTAAAGCAGTACTTC.

This chain links TRBV5-1 with TRBJ2-1, with a tentative D call TRBD2 (5 bases). The V and J ends lost 4 bases and 12 bases respectively, with 23 bases between them. Germline assignment: CDR1 SGHRS and CDR2 YFSETQ. CDR3 length equals 15 residues. Written as DNA, the CDR3 is TGCGCCAGCAGCCCGTCCGGCCCCATGTACGAGGGGCAGTTCTTC. Amino acids: CASSPSGPMYEGQFF.

This clonotype was seen ten or more times. This chain connects TRBV6-2 or TRBV6-3 to TRBJ2-1; a possible D gene is TRBD2 (6 bases). The germline gives CDR1 MNHEY, CDR2 SVGEGT. Trimming removed 8 bases from V and 9 bases from J, with 17 bases in between. The CDR3 totals 13 residues. CDR3 protein: CASSRGGMGEQFF. In DNA, the CDR3 is TGTGCCAGCTCTAGGGGCGGGATGGGTGAGCAGTTCTTC.

The chain's CDR3 is CASSPWASGKGEDTQYF. The CDR3 bases are TGTGCCAGCAGTCCCTGGGCTAGCGGGAAGGGGGAGGATACGCAGTATTTT. This chain uses TRBV6-5 with TRBJ2-3, with TRBD2 identical over 9 bases. The junction had 15 bases not matched to a gene; V was cut back by 5 bases and J by 6 bases. Germline V lookup: CDR1 MNHEY, CDR2 SVGAGI. The CDR3 is made up of 17 amino acids.

This clonotype has at least ten counts. The V and J genes are TRBV7-2 and TRBJ2-3, with D tentatively TRBD2 (6 bases). CDR1 and CDR2 (germline): SGHTA, FQGNSA. The CDR3 spans 17 residues. V shed 4 bases and J shed 8 bases, with 25 bases lying between them. The CDR3 is CASSSPIWAGNGGTQYF. The CDR3 DNA follows: TGTGCCAGCAGCTCGCCGATATGGGCGGGAAATGGTGGTACGCAGTATTTT. Using reference TRBV7-2 and TRBJ2-3 for the parts outside the CDR3, the full variable domain is GAGVSQSPSNKVTEKGKDVELRCDPISGHTALYWYRQSLGQGLEFLIYFQGNSAPDKSGLPSDRFSAERTGGSVSTLTIQRTQQEDSAVYLCASSSPIWAGNGGTQYFGPGTRLTVL.

Only a few counts were recorded for this clonotype. This sequence joins TRBV10-3 and TRBJ1-5; tentatively, D is TRBD1 (5 bases). The CDR3 is 14 amino acids. CDR1 ENHRY and CDR2 SYGVKD come from the germline V gene. V was clipped by 2 bases and J by 7 bases, with 12 bases between them. CDR3 region: CAISEGGVEQPQHF. DNA for the CDR3: TGTGCCATCAGTGAGGGGGGGGTGGAACAGCCCCAGCATTTT.

This clonotype was seen only a few times. The chain combines TRBV7-9 with TRBJ1-1; no clear D gene. Deletions cut 11 bases from V and 5 bases from J, with 9 bases between. CDR3 length: 10 amino acids. Germline CDR1 and CDR2: SEHNR and FQNEAQ (reference sequence). The chain's CDR3 is CAVERTEAFF. CDR3 in DNA: TGTGCCGTCGAAAGAACTGAAGCTTTCTTT.

The table lists this clonotype with a few counts. This sequence joins TRBV7-3 and TRBJ2-1, with TRBD2 matching over 9 bases. This CDR3 is built from 16 residues. With 5 bases clipped from V and 4 bases from J, the junction kept 9 bases outside the gene matches. The germline gives CDR1 SGHTA, CDR2 FQGTGA. The CDR3 bases are TGTGCCAGCAGCCCTTTGGCGGGGGGGCTTTACAATGAGCAGTTCTTC. Its protein product is CASSPLAGGLYNEQFF.

There are many counts of this clonotype. The rearrangement links TRBV16 to TRBJ1-5; 7 bases map to TRBD1. The CDR3 is 15 amino acids. J was trimmed by 4 bases and V by 3 bases; bases with no gene match: 6. Germline values: CDR1 KGHSY, CDR2 FQNENV. This CDR3 reads CASSQLDRENQPQHF. The CDR3 DNA reads TGTGCCAGCAGCCAGCTAGACAGGGAAAATCAGCCCCAGCATTTT.

This clonotype was seen repeatedly, ten times or more. V gene TRBV6-2 or TRBV6-3 combines with J gene TRBJ1-1; possibly TRBD1 for D (6 bases). Germline CDR1 and CDR2: MNHEY and SVGEGT. CDR3 size: 13 residues. With 7 bases removed from V and 7 bases from J, the gap between germline ends came to 16 bases. DNA of the CDR3: TGTGCCAGCACCATCACAGGGTGGGGTGAAGCTTTCTTT. Protein sequence: CASTITGWGEAFF.